This T cell receptor beta chain stems from a study of shared clonotypes between healthy human individuals. Study-level points and caveats: The generation probabilities recorded for non-shared clonotypes fell below those of clonotypes shared by all four donors.

Libraries were prepared by immunoSEQ multiplex PCR; TCRdb keeps only in-frame clonotypes and omits some of them. Seen here are over 1.5 million clones, roughly 98% observed once, and the top ten hold roughly 0.45%. Germline values: CDR1 SNHLY, CDR2 FYNNEI. The CDR3 contains 14 residues. The V end lost 3 bases, the J end lost 5 bases, and 13 bases lay between the germline ends. The donor population consisted of healthy HIV-negative adults with no recent acute infections or vaccinations. As for this clone: Its target is unknown.

Sequenced sample: naive CD4+ T cells sorted from blood. The subset was: CD45RA+ positively selected. This clonotype originated in a man aged 30-40 years in good health. The V and J genes are TRBV2 and TRBJ2-5; D may correspond to TRBD1 or TRBD2 (5 bases each). The CDR3 bases are TGTGCCAGCAGTGATGGGGGAGCTAGGGAGACCCAGTACTTC. Its translation: CASSDGGARETQYF.